This T cell receptor (beta chain) was captured in a study of T-cell reconstitution after alpha-beta-depleted transplantation in children. The authors prepared the TCRbeta library with unique molecular identifiers. Each CDR3 protein is one row after TCRdb ran MiXCR on the PCR reads. The sample has around 440,000 distinct CDR3 sequences; about a sixth are singletons. Germline V CDR1 and CDR2: SGHRS, YFSETQ. This CDR3 is 13 amino acids long. The V and J ends lost 0 bases and 5 bases respectively, with 8 bases between them. Note on this clonotype: Its antigen is currently unknown.

Regarding the study as a whole: T-cell numbers and diversity one year post-transplant derived largely from freshly generated T cells. It was reported that alpha-beta T cells came from several hundred expanded graft clones (about two months after transplant). Elevated TCRbeta diversity at day 60 was traced, in some patients, to surviving recipient T cells and thymic progenitors.

This TCR was recovered from a boy in the first two years of life who had a stem cell transplant for Wiskott-Aldrich syndrome, so the T cells may come from the graft donor. The chain recombines TRBV5-1 with TRBJ2-5; D is unclear. This sample comprised PBMCs, mostly from graft donor cells, obtained 360 days after TCRalphabeta/CD19-depleted stem cell transplant. The CDR3 protein is CASSLAAKETQYF. The CDR3 DNA reads as TGCGCCAGCAGCTTGGCCGCTAAGGAGACCCAGTACTTC.